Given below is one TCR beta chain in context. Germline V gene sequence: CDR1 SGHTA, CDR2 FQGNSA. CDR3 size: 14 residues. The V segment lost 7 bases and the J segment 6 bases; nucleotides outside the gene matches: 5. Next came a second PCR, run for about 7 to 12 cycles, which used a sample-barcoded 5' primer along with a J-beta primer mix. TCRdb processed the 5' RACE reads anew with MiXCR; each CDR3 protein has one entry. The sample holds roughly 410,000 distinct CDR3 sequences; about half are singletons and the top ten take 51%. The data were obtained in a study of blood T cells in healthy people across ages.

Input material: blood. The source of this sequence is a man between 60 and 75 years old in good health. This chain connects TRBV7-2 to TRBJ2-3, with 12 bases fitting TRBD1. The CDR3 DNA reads TGTGCCAGCATGGGGGACAGGGGGCAGGATACGCAGTATTTT. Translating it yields CASMGDRGQDTQYF.